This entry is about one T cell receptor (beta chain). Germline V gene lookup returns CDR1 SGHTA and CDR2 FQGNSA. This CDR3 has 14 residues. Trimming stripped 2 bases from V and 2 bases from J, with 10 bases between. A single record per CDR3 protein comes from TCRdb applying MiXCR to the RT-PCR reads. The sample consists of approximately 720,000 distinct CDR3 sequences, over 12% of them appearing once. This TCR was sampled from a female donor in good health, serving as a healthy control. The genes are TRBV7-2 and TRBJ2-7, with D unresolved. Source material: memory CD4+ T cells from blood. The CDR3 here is CASSLWASPYEQYF. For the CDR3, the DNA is TGTGCCAGCAGCTTATGGGCCAGCCCCTACGAGCAGTACTTC.